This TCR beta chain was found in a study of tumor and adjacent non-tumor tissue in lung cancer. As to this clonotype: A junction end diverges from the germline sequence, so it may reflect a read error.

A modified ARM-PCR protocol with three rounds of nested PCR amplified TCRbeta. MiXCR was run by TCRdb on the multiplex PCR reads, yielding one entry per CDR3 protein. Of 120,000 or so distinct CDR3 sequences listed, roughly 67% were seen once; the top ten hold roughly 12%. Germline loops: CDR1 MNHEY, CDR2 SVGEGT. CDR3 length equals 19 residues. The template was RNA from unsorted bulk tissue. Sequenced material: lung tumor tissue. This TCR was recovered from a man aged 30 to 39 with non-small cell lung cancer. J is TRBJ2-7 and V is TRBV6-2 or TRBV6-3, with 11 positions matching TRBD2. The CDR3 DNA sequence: TGTGCCAGCATTTACTCCGGGCTAGCGGGAGGCCCTTCTCTCTACGAGCAGTATTTC. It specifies CASIYSGLAGGPSLYEQYF.